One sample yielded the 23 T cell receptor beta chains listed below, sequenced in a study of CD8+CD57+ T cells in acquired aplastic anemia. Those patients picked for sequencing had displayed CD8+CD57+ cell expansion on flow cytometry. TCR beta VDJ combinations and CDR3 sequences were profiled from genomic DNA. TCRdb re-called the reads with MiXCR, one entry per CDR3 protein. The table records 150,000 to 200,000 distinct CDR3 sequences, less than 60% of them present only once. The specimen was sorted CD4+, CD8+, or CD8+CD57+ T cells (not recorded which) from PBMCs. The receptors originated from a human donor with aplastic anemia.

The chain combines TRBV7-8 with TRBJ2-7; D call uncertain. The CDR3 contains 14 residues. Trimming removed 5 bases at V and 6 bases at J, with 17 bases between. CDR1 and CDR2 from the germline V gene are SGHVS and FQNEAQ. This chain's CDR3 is CASSGRQAGGEQYF. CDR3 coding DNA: TGTGCCAGCAGCGGGCGCCAAGCTGGTGGCGAGCAGTACTTC. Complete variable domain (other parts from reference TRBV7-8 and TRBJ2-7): GAGVSQSPRYKVAKRGQDVALRCDPISGHVSLFWYQQALGQGPEFLTYFQNEAQLDKSGLPSDRFFAERPEGSVSTLKIQRTQQEDSAVYLCASSGRQAGGEQYFGPGTRLTVT.

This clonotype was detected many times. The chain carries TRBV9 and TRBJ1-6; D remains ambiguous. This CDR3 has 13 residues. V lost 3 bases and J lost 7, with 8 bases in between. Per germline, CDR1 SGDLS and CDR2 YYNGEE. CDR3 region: CASSERVNSPLHF. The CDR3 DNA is TGTGCCAGCAGCGAACGGGTGAATTCACCCCTCCACTTT. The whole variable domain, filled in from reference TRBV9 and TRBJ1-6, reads DSGVTQTPKHLITATGQRVTLRCSPRSGDLSVYWYQQSLDQGLQFLIQYYNGEERAKGNILERFSAQQFPDLHSELNLSSLELGDSALYFCASSERVNSPLHFGNGTRLTVT.

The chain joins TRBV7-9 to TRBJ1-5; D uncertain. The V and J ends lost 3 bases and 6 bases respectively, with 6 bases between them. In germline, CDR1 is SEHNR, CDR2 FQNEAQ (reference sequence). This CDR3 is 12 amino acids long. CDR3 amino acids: CASSLDPQPQHF. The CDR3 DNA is TGTGCCAGCAGCTTGGACCCTCAGCCCCAGCATTTT. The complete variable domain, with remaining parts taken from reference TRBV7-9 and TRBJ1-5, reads DTGVSQNPRHKITKRGQNVTFRCDPISEHNRLYWYRQTLGQGPEFLTYFQNEAQLEKSRLLSDRFSAERPKGSFSTLEIQRTEQGDSAMYLCASSLDPQPQHFGDGTRLSIL.

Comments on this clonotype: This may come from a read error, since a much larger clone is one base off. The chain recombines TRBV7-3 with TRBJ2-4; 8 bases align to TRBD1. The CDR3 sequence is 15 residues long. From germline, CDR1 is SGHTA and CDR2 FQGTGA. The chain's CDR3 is CASNLEFPDRDIQYF. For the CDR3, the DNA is TGTGCCAGCAACTTAGAATTCCCGGACAGGGACATTCAGTACTTC.

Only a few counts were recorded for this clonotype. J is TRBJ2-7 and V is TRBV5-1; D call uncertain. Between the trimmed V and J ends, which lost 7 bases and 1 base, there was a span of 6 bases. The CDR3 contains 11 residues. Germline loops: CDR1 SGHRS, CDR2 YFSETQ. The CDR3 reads CASCSSYEQYF. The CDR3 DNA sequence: TGCGCCAGCTGCTCTTCCTACGAGCAGTACTTC.

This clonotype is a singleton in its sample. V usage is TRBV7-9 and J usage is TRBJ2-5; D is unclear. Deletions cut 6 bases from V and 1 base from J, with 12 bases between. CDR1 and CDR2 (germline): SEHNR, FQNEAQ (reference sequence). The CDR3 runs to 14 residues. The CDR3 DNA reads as TGTGCCAGCAGTCTTAGGAACAGCCAAGAGACCCAGTACTTC. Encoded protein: CASSLRNSQETQYF.

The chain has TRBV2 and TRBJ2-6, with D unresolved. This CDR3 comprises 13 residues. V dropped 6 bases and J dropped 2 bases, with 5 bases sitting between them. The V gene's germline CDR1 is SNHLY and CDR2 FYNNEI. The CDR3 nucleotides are TGTGCCAGCAGGGGCCCTGGGGCCAACGTCCTGACTTTC. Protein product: CASRGPGANVLTF. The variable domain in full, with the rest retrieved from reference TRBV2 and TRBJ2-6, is EPEVTQTPSHQVTQMGQEVILRCVPISNHLYFYWYRQILGQKVEFLVSFYNNEISEKSEIFDDQFSVERPDGSNFTLKIRSTKLEDSAMYFCASRGPGANVLTFGAGSRLTVL.

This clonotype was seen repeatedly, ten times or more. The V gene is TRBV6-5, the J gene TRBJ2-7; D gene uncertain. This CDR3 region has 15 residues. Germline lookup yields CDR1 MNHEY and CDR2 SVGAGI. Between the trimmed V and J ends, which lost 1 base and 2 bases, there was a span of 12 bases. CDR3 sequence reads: CASSYLEKSTYEQYF. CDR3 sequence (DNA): TGTGCCAGCAGTTACTTAGAGAAATCCACCTACGAGCAGTACTTC.

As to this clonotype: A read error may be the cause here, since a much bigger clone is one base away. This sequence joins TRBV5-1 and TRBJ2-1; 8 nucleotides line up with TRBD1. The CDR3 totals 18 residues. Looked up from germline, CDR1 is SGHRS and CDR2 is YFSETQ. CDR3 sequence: CASSSLLDRVPLYNEQLF. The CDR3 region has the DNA TGCGCCAGCAGCTCACTCCTGGACAGGGTACCTCTCTACAATGAGCAGCTCTTC.

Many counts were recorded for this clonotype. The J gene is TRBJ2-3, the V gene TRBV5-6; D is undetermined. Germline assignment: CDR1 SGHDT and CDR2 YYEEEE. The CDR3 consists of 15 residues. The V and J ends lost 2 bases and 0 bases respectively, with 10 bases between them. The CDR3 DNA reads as TGTGCCAGCAGCTTTCGGGTAGCTAGCACAGATACGCAGTATTTT. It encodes CASSFRVASTDTQYF.

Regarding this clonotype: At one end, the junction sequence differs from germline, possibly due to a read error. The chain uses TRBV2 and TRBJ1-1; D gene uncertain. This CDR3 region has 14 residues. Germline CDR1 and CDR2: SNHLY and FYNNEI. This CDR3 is CASNERSTRREAFF. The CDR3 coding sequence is TGTGCCAGCAATGAGCGCAGCACCAGGCGTGAAGCCTTCTTT.

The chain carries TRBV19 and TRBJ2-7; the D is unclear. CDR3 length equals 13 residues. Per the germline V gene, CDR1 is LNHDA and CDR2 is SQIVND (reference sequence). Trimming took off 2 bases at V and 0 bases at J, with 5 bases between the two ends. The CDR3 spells CASSIFASYEQYF. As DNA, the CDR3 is TGTGCCAGTAGTATATTTGCCTCCTACGAGCAGTACTTC.

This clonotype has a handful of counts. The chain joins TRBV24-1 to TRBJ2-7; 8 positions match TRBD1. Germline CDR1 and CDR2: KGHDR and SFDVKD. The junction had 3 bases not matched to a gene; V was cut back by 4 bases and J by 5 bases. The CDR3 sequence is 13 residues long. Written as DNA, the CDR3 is TGTGCCACCAGTGACCCGACAGGGGACGAGCAGTACTTC. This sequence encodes CATSDPTGDEQYF.

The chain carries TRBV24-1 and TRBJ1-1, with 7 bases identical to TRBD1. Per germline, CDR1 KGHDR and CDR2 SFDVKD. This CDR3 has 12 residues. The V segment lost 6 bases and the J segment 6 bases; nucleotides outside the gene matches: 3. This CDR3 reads CATSITGAEAFF. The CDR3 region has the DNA TGTGCCACCAGTATTACAGGGGCTGAAGCTTTCTTT.

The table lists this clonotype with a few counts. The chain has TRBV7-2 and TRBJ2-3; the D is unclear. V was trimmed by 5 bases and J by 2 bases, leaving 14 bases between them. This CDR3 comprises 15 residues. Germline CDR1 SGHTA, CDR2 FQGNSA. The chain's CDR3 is CASSPGAHYTDTQYF. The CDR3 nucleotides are TGTGCCAGCAGCCCTGGTGCACATTACACAGATACGCAGTATTTT.

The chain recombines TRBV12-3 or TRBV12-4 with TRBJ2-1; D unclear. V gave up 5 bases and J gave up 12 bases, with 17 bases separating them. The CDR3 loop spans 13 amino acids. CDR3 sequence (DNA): TGTGCCAGCAGTCCATGGGAAGGGTATGGGCAGTTCTTC. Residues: CASSPWEGYGQFF.

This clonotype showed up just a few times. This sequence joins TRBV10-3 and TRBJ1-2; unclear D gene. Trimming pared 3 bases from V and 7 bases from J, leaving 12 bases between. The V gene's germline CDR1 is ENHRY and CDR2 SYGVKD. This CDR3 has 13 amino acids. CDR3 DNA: TGTGCCATCAGTGAAGGCCAGGCCACTGGCTACACCTTC. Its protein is CAISEGQATGYTF.

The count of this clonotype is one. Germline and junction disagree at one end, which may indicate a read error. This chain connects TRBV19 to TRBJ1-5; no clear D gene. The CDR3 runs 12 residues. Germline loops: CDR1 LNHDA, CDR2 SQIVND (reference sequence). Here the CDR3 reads CACSFLRGPQHF. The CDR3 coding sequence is TGTGCCTGTAGTTTCTTGAGAGGGCCCCAGCATTTT.

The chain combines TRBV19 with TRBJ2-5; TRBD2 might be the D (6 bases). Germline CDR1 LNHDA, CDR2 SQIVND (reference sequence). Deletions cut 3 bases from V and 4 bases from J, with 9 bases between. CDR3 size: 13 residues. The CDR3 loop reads CASSMKAGETQYF. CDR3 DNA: TGTGCCAGTAGTATGAAAGCGGGAGAGACCCAGTACTTC. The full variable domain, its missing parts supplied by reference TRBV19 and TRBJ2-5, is DGGITQSPKYLFRKEGQNVTLSCEQNLNHDAMYWYRQDPGQGLRLIYYSQIVNDFQKGDIAEGYSVSREKKESFPLTVTSAQKNPTAFYLCASSMKAGETQYFGPGTRLLVL.

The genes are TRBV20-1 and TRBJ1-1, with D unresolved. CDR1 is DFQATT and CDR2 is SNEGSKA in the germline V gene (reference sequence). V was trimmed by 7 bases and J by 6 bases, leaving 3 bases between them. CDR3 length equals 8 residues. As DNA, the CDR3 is TGCAGTGTAGCTGAAGCTTTCTTT. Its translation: CSVAEAFF.

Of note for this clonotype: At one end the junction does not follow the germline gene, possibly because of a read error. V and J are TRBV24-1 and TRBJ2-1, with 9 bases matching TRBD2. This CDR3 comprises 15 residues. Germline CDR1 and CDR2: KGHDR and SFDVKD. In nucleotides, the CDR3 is TGTGCCGCCAGTGATCTTGCGGGGGGGCGAATTGAGCAGTTCTTC. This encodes CAASDLAGGRIEQFF.

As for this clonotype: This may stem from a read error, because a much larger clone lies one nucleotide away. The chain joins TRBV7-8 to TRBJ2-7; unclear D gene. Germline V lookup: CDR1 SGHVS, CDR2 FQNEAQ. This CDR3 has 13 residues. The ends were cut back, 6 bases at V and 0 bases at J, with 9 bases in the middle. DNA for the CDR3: TGTGCCAGCAGTGACCCCCTCTCCTACGAGCAGTACTTC. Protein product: CASSDPLSYEQYF.

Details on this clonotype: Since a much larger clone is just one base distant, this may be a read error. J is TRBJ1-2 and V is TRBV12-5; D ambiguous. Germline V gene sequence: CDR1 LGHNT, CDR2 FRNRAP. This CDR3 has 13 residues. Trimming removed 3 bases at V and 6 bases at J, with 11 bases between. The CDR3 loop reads CASGFGIADGYTF. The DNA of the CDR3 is TGTGCTAGTGGTTTTGGGATAGCCGATGGCTACACCTTC. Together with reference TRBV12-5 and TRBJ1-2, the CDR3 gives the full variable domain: DARVTQTPRHKVTEMGQEVTMRCQPILGHNTVFWYRQTMMQGLELLAYFRNRAPLDDSGMPKDRFSAEMPDATLATLKIQPSEPRDSAVYFCASGFGIADGYTFGSGTRLTVV.